The 21 T cell receptor beta chains presented below share a single source sample, sequenced in a study of blood T cells in healthy people across ages. It was with a sample-barcoded 5' primer and a J-beta primer mix that a second PCR of roughly 7 to 12 cycles was run. TCRdb processed the 5' RACE reads anew with MiXCR; each CDR3 protein has one entry. The profile shows some 1.8 million distinct CDR3 sequences, 39% of them singletons. The specimen was blood. These receptors were collected from a human donor in good health.

A few counts support this clonotype. The chain carries TRBV2 and TRBJ2-1; no clear D gene. V lost 3 bases and J lost 8, with 17 bases in between. In germline, CDR1 is SNHLY, CDR2 FYNNEI. The CDR3 is 15 amino acids. The CDR3 DNA is TGTGCCAGCAGTGATTGGGTTCCGTCGTCGGATGAGCAGTTCTTC. Its translation is CASSDWVPSSDEQFF.

The chain is built from TRBV3-1 and TRBJ2-5; 11 nucleotides align to TRBD2. The germline V gene has CDR1 LGHDT and CDR2 YNNKEL (reference sequence). This CDR3 has 14 residues. The junction had 6 bases not matched to a gene; V was cut back by 8 bases and J by 4 bases. CDR3 protein: CASGKTSGGETQYF. The CDR3 DNA reads as TGTGCCAGCGGAAAAACTAGCGGGGGAGAGACCCAGTACTTC.

The sample holds a few counts of this clonotype. The CDR3 DNA is TGTGCCAGCAGTTTTTGGTCGGGGTCCGCCCCTCCGGGACTAGCGGACGTCGAGACCCAGTACTTC. Amino acids: CASSFWSGSAPPGLADVETQYF. The chain combines TRBV27 with TRBJ2-5; 11 bases match TRBD2. Losses at the gene ends were 3 bases for V and 5 bases for J; bases not matched to a gene: 26. Germline V lookup: CDR1 MNHEY, CDR2 SMNVEV (reference sequence). CDR3 length: 22 residues.

Worth noting for this clonotype: Germline is not matched at one junction end, which may reflect a read error. The V call is TRBV7-2, the J call TRBJ2-1; 8 positions match TRBD2. The CDR3 covers 16 residues. Germline loops: CDR1 SGHTA, CDR2 FQGNSA. The CDR3, as DNA: TGTGTCAGCTTACGGAGCGGGGGCCCTTCCTACAATGAGCAGTTCTTC. This gives the protein CVSLRSGGPSYNEQFF. Full variable domain (missing parts from reference TRBV7-2 and TRBJ2-1): GAGVSQSPSNKVTEKGKDVELRCDPISGHTALYWYRQSLGQGLEFLIYFQGNSAPDKSGLPSDRFSAERTGGSVSTLTIQRTQQEDSAVYLCVSLRSGGPSYNEQFFGPGTRLTVL.

V gene TRBV7-2 combines with J gene TRBJ2-3; D not resolved. V was trimmed by 6 bases and J by 5 bases, leaving 15 bases between them. The CDR3 covers 14 residues. Germline values: CDR1 SGHTA, CDR2 FQGNSA. The DNA for the CDR3 is TGTGCCAGCAGTTACTCGGGCCGGGTAGATACGCAGTATTTT. Its translation: CASSYSGRVDTQYF. Drawing the rest from reference TRBV7-2 and TRBJ2-3, the complete variable domain is GAGVSQSPSNKVTEKGKDVELRCDPISGHTALYWYRQSLGQGLEFLIYFQGNSAPDKSGLPSDRFSAERTGGSVSTLTIQRTQQEDSAVYLCASSYSGRVDTQYFGPGTRLTVL.

The chain couples TRBV4-2 to TRBJ2-4, with D perhaps matching TRBD2 (7 bases). V shed 1 base and J shed 3 bases, with 10 bases lying between them. In germline, CDR1 is LGHNA, CDR2 YNFKEQ. The CDR3 consists of 15 residues. CDR3 nucleotides: TGTGCCAGCAGCCAAGTAGGGGGGGGCAAAAACATTCAGTACTTC. Residues: CASSQVGGGKNIQYF.

This clonotype was seen a few times. This sequence joins TRBV20-1 and TRBJ1-2, with 8 bases fitting TRBD1. CDR1 is DFQATT, CDR2 SNEGSKA, per germline (reference sequence). The CDR3 is made up of 15 amino acids. V was clipped by 1 base and J by 7 bases; unmatched bases: 11. The CDR3 coding sequence is TGCAGTGCTAGAGGGCGGACAGGGCGTTGGGGTGGCTACACCTTC. This translates into CSARGRTGRWGGYTF.

This chain links TRBV20-1 with TRBJ2-4; D may be TRBD1 (6 bases). Trimming cost V 6 bases and J 0 bases, with 12 bases left between them. CDR3 length: 14 residues. Germline CDR1 reads DFQATT; CDR2 reads SNEGSKA (reference sequence). The CDR3 protein is CSAFDRLAKNIQYF. The CDR3 DNA reads TGCAGTGCGTTTGACAGGCTAGCCAAAAACATTCAGTACTTC.

This sequence joins TRBV7-2 and TRBJ2-5; D possibly corresponds to TRBD2 (5 bases). The germline CDR1 and CDR2 sequences are SGHTA and FQGNSA. The CDR3 runs 14 residues. Trimming stripped 1 base from V and 5 bases from J, with 11 bases between. The CDR3 bases are TGTGCCAGCAGCTTAGTCTTTGGCGGGGAGACCCAGTACTTC. It codes for CASSLVFGGETQYF.

This clonotype was picked up many times. Here the CDR3 DNA reads TGTGCCATCAGTGAGAGGGAGACCCAGTACTTC. Translating it yields CAISERETQYF. The chain has TRBV10-3 and TRBJ2-5; D not certain. Deletions cut 2 bases from V and 5 bases from J, with 3 bases between. This CDR3 is 11 amino acids long. Germline V CDR1 and CDR2: ENHRY, SYGVKD.

The sample holds many counts of this clonotype. For the CDR3, the DNA is TGTGCCAGCAGCCCAGGGGGGGGGGCCAACGTCCTGACTTTC. Encoded protein: CASSPGGGANVLTF. The chain recombines TRBV12-3 or TRBV12-4 with TRBJ2-6; maybe TRBD1 (7 bases). CDR3 length: 14 amino acids. Trimming took off 6 bases at V and 4 bases at J, with 10 bases between the two ends.

The rearrangement joins TRBV25-1 to TRBJ2-1, with unresolved D. Germline CDR1 MGHDK, CDR2 SYGVNS. V was cut by 0 bases and J by 3 bases, with 18 bases left in between. The CDR3 is 18 amino acids. The CDR3 bases are TGTGCCAGCAGTGAATATTTTGGTAGCAGTGAGTTCTACAATGAGCAGTTCTTC. This codes for CASSEYFGSSEFYNEQFF.

This clonotype was observed a handful of times. This chain links TRBV12-3 or TRBV12-4 with TRBJ1-4; 7 nucleotides line up with TRBD1. The CDR3 is made up of 14 amino acids. Trimming at V came to 3 bases and at J to 8 bases, leaving 6 bases not matched to a gene. CDR3 loop: CASSFLDRFEKLFF. The CDR3 DNA reads as TGTGCCAGCAGTTTCCTGGACAGGTTCGAAAAACTGTTTTTT.

V is TRBV7-2 and J is TRBJ2-1; D might be TRBD2 (6 bases). This CDR3 comprises 13 residues. From germline, CDR1 is SGHTA and CDR2 FQGNSA. V shed 8 bases and J shed 4 bases, with 12 bases lying between them. The CDR3 nucleotides are TGTGCCAGCGGCGGGACCCATTACAATGAGCAGTTCTTC. Translation gives CASGGTHYNEQFF.

This clonotype appeared many times. CDR3 nucleotide sequence: TGTGCCAGCAGCTTATCGGGGGACAATCAGCCCCAGCATTTT. This encodes CASSLSGDNQPQHF. The chain couples TRBV7-9 to TRBJ1-5; TRBD1 is a possible D gene (5 bases). The germline gives CDR1 SEHNR, CDR2 FQNEAQ (reference sequence). Trimming left V 2 bases short and J 3 bases short, with 8 bases between. The CDR3 totals 14 residues.

This clonotype was detected only a few times. The CDR3 DNA sequence: TGTGCCAGCAGCCCTACGGGCAGGGCGAACATTCAGTACTTC. This encodes CASSPTGRANIQYF. The chain couples TRBV7-3 to TRBJ2-4; TRBD1 might be the D (5 bases). The CDR3 has 14 amino acids. Looked up from germline, CDR1 is SGHTA and CDR2 is FQGTGA. V was clipped by 5 bases and J by 7 bases, with 15 bases between them.

This chain links TRBV6-5 with TRBJ2-5, with 9 bases identical to TRBD1. The V gene's germline CDR1 is MNHEY and CDR2 SVGAGI. V dropped 7 bases and J dropped 3; count of bases not matched to a gene: 6. This CDR3 region has 14 residues. CDR3 in DNA: TGTGCCAGCACATCATGGACAGGGGAAGAGACCCAGTACTTC. This sequence encodes CASTSWTGEETQYF.

V gene TRBV5-1 combines with J gene TRBJ2-7; D is uncertain. Germline lookup yields CDR1 SGHRS and CDR2 YFSETQ. The CDR3 is made up of 14 amino acids. V was cut by 7 bases and J by 2 bases, with 16 bases left in between. CDR3 region: CASGPITETYEQYF. For the CDR3, the DNA is TGCGCCAGCGGTCCAATCACGGAGACCTACGAGCAGTACTTC. The full variable domain, in which reference TRBV5-1 and TRBJ2-7 provide the parts outside the CDR3, is KAGVTQTPRYLIKTRGQQVTLSCSPISGHRSVSWYQQTPGQGLQFLFEYFSETQRNKGNFPGRFSGRQFSNSRSEMNVSTLELGDSALYLCASGPITETYEQYFGPGTRLTVT.

To note about this clonotype: This CDR3 is missing its conserved last phenylalanine or tryptophan, likely due to a read error. The V gene is TRBV12-3 or TRBV12-4, the J gene TRBJ2-5; 10 nucleotides line up with TRBD1. The trim removed 3 bases at V and 5 bases at J, leaving 6 bases unmatched. This CDR3 comprises 15 residues. CDR3 bases: TGTGCCAGCAGTTTGACAGGGGGCTCCGGGGAGACCCAGTACTTA. It specifies CASSLTGGSGETQYL.

J is TRBJ2-1 and V is TRBV6-2 or TRBV6-3; possibly TRBD1 for D (7 bases). Trimming stripped 8 bases from V and 4 bases from J, with 12 bases between. CDR3 length: 13 residues. Germline CDR1 MNHEY, CDR2 SVGEGT. The CDR3 DNA reads TGTGCCAGCGGGGGGACAGATTACAATGAGCAGTTCTTC. As protein: CASGGTDYNEQFF.

The chain has TRBV24-1 and TRBJ2-3; no clear D. The CDR3 loop spans 14 amino acids. Germline V gene sequence: CDR1 KGHDR, CDR2 SFDVKD. V dropped 6 bases and J dropped 4 bases, with 13 bases sitting between them. The DNA for the CDR3 is TGTGCCACCAGTAATCGGCAGGCCGCAGATACGCAGTATTTT. Its translation is CATSNRQAADTQYF.